Listed below are T cell receptor beta chains from one sample, sequenced in a study of molecular identifiers for immune sequencing clone quantification. TCRdb itself ran the PCR reads through MiXCR, one entry per CDR3 protein. This table holds 460,000 or so distinct CDR3 sequences, about 25% found once. Input material: naive CD8+ T cells from blood, with Jurkat cell RNA spiked in. These receptors came from a human donor in good health. Some libraries in this study had Jurkat cell RNA spiked in. CDR3s include the opening cysteine and the closing phenylalanine or tryptophan. D genes are given only for firm matches. Clone size is stated in some rows and not others, as once, few, many or a class when expanded.

J gene	D gene	V gene	clone size	CDR3 DNA	CDR3 protein
TRBJ2-5	.	TRBV12-3/TRBV12-4	.	TGTGCCAGCAGCACTGGACTGAACCAAGAGACCCAGTACTTC	CASSTGLNQETQYF
TRBJ2-6	.	TRBV7-9	many	TGTGCCAGCAGCTTAGTCGTCTCTGGGGCCAACGTCCTGACTTTC	CASSLVVSGANVLTF
TRBJ2-7	.	TRBV7-2	.	TGTGCCAGCAGTCTAAAGGCTAGCGTAGTTTACGAGCAGTACTTC	CASSLKASVVYEQYF
TRBJ2-7	TRBD1	TRBV25-1	few	TGTGCCAGCAGTGAGACAGGGGGCACCTACGAGCAGTACTTC	CASSETGGTYEQYF
TRBJ2-3	.	TRBV28	many	TGTGCCAGCAGTTCCCCCCGGCTAGTTGCTGGCGCAGATACGCAGTATTTT	CASSSPRLVAGADTQYF
TRBJ2-7	.	TRBV20-1	.	TGCAGTGCTCATGACGGGACACAACCAGACTACGAGCAGTACTTC	CSAHDGTQPDYEQYF
TRBJ2-7	.	TRBV20-1	once	TGCAGTGCTAGAGATCGCGCCTACTCACTGGTGGAGCAGTACTTC	CSARDRAYSLVEQYF
TRBJ1-1	.	TRBV28	many	TGTGCCAGCAGTCCCGTCGGGCGGCACCGGAACACTGAAGCTTTCTTT	CASSPVGRHRNTEAFF
TRBJ2-3	TRBD2	TRBV2	many	TGTGCCAGTTTACCGACTAGCGGTTTAATCCGGGCACCCCCATCGCAGTATTTT	CASLPTSGLIRAPPSQYF
TRBJ2-7	.	TRBV7-9	few	TGTGCCAGCAGCTCGCAGTGGGACGCTTCCTACGAGCAGTACTTC	CASSSQWDASYEQYF
TRBJ2-7	TRBD1	TRBV7-8	few	TGTGCCAGCAGCTTAGCGGGGACAGGTATCTCCTACGAGCAGTACTTC	CASSLAGTGISYEQYF
TRBJ1-1	.	TRBV27	few	TGTGCCAGCAGGGGGCTCGGGCCCACTGAAGCTTTCTTT	CASRGLGPTEAFF
TRBJ1-5	TRBD1	TRBV11-2	.	TGTGCCAGCAGCTATGGACAGGGGGCAGGTCGGCCCCAGCATTTT	CASSYGQGAGRPQHF
TRBJ2-2	TRBD1	TRBV7-9	.	TGTGCCAGCAGCGGAGACAGGGAATTGAACACCGGGGAGCTGTTTTTT	CASSGDRELNTGELFF